The 12 T cell receptor beta chains below all came from one sample that was sequenced in a study of T cell responses to AZD1222 COVID-19 vaccine. Only in-frame clones appear in the TCRdb table, and some are missing; sequencing was by immunoSEQ multiplex PCR. This sample carries 150,000 to 200,000 clones, around 90% of them seen once, and the ten largest clones take 2.6%. Sequences were derived from peripheral blood, sampled on day 0 of AZD1222 vaccination. These receptor sequences come from an adult in good health.

This chain joins TRBV5-4 and TRBJ2-5; 11 bases line up with TRBD2. The CDR3 length is 16 residues. The junction had 9 bases not matched to a gene; V was cut back by 7 bases and J by 1 base. Germline V gives CDR1 SGHNT, CDR2 YYREEE (reference sequence). The CDR3, as DNA: TGTGCCAGCGGACCTCCGGGACTAGCGGCCCAAGAGACCCAGTACTTC. Protein: CASGPPGLAAQETQYF.

The chain is built from TRBV7-3 and TRBJ1-1, with a weak D call TRBD1 (6 bases). Germline lookup yields CDR1 SGHTA and CDR2 FQGTGA. This CDR3 comprises 13 residues. The V end lost 2 bases, the J end lost 2 bases, and 6 bases lay between the germline ends. CDR3 sequence: CASSLGTNTEAFF. The CDR3, as DNA: TGTGCCAGCAGCTTAGGGACAAACACTGAAGCTTTCTTT.

The chain joins TRBV27 to TRBJ2-7; D is possibly TRBD2 (6 bases). Germline assignment: CDR1 MNHEY and CDR2 SMNVEV (reference sequence). The CDR3 runs 16 residues. V lost 3 bases and J 1 base, leaving 16 bases between the germline ends. Written as DNA, the CDR3 is TGTGCCAGCAGTTTCATAGGGAGGAGCGGATCCTACGAGCAGTACTTC. Protein sequence: CASSFIGRSGSYEQYF.

This clone was recorded once. The V call is TRBV6-5, the J call TRBJ1-1, with a tentative D call TRBD1 (6 bases). The V end lost 7 bases, the J end lost 0 bases, and 12 bases lay between the germline ends. Germline V CDR1 and CDR2: MNHEY, SVGAGI. This CDR3 is built from 14 residues. In DNA, the CDR3 is TGTGCCAGCATTAACAGGGTCCTGAACACTGAAGCTTTCTTT. Amino acid sequence: CASINRVLNTEAFF.

CDR3 in amino acids: CASSYSAGNTIYF. As DNA, the CDR3 is TGTGCCAGCAGCTATAGTGCTGGAAACACCATATATTTT. The genes are TRBV11-3 and TRBJ1-3; no definite D call. The CDR3 extends over 13 amino acids. The V end lost 4 bases, the J end lost 2 bases, and 6 bases lay between the germline ends. CDR1 SGHNT and CDR2 YENEEA come from the germline V gene.

This clone was recorded a few times. The chain employs TRBV27 and TRBJ1-5; 7 nucleotides align to TRBD1. Germline values: CDR1 MNHEY, CDR2 SMNVEV (reference sequence). Losses at the gene ends were 5 bases for V and 7 bases for J; bases not matched to a gene: 14. This CDR3 is built from 16 residues. CDR3 amino acids: CASSRTRGGGGQPQHF. For the CDR3, the DNA is TGTGCCAGCAGTAGAACCAGAGGAGGGGGCGGACAGCCCCAGCATTTT.

J is TRBJ2-7 and V is TRBV12-3 or TRBV12-4; D may match TRBD1 or TRBD2 (6 bases each). V lost 4 bases, J lost 6 bases, and 13 bases lay in between. This CDR3 spans 13 amino acids. CDR3 sequence (DNA): TGTGCCAGCAGTTACGCTGGGGGGCCCGAGCAGTACTTC. The encoded protein is CASSYAGGPEQYF.

This clone occurred a few times. The chain recombines TRBV3-1 (or the pseudogene TRBV3-2) with TRBJ1-6; no firm D call. CDR3 length equals 13 residues. V lost 3 bases to trimming and J lost 10 bases, with 10 bases between them. Germline V gene sequence: CDR1 LGHDT, CDR2 YNNKEL (reference sequence). The CDR3 DNA is TGTGCCAGCAGCCAGATCAGCGGGTCACCCCTCCACTTT. This translates into CASSQISGSPLHF.

The chain recombines TRBV1 with TRBJ2-2; TRBD1, the D gene given by the table, was not confirmed from the DNA. TRBV1 is described as a pseudogene. The CDR3 is made up of 20 amino acids. The CDR3 DNA is TGCACCAGCAGCCAAAGTTTGCCCCCGCCGAACAAACAGGGGACCGGGGAGCTGTTTTTT. Amino acid sequence: CTSSQSLPPPNKQGTGELFF.

This rearrangement joins TRBV4-2 to TRBJ2-1, with 11 bases lining up with TRBD2. The ends lost 1 base at V and 5 bases at J; junction bases unmatched: 4. This CDR3 region has 16 residues. Germline lookup yields CDR1 LGHNA and CDR2 YNFKEQ. CDR3 in DNA: TGTGCCAGCAGCCAAGTAGGGACTAGCGGAGACAATGAGCAGTTCTTC. This sequence encodes CASSQVGTSGDNEQFF.

The gene calls are TRBV6-5 and TRBJ1-5; D ambiguous. This CDR3 region has 16 residues. Looked up from germline, CDR1 is MNHEY and CDR2 is SVGAGI. The germline V and J ends were trimmed by 0 bases and 10 bases, with 19 bases remaining between them. CDR3 amino acids: CASSYSDPVLGYPQHF. The CDR3 DNA sequence: TGTGCCAGCAGTTACTCGGATCCCGTCCTAGGGTACCCCCAGCATTTT.

The chain combines TRBV28 with TRBJ1-2; D perhaps matches TRBD1 (6 bases). Per germline, CDR1 MDHEN and CDR2 SYDVKM. This CDR3 contains 16 residues. Trimming took 6 bases from V and 4 from J, leaving 21 bases between them. DNA of the CDR3: TGTGCCAGCAGGGGGCAGGGACACCAATATCGCTATGGCTACACCTTC. Encoded protein: CASRGQGHQYRYGYTF.